This is a list of T cell receptor beta chains from one sample in a study of blood T cell repertoires in COVID-19. Repertoires were generated with immunoSEQ multiplex PCR, while TCRdb's copy carries only in-frame clones and drops some. This table holds roughly 150,000 clones, roughly 83% found once. Sequenced sample: peripheral blood. Receptors originate from an elderly woman with active or convalescent COVID-19. CDR3s include the opening cysteine and the closing phenylalanine or tryptophan. A D gene is named only where the DNA matches it firmly. Rows may omit the clone size; those that give it use once, few, many or a size class.

d_gene: .; abundance: .; j_gene: TRBJ2-3; v_gene: TRBV27; CDR3aa: CATSGHSTDTQYF; CDR3nt: TGTGCCACAAGCGGTCATAGCACAGATACGCAGTATTTT
d_gene: .; abundance: .; j_gene: TRBJ1-2; v_gene: TRBV20-1; CDR3aa: CSVPSGRGYTF; CDR3nt: TGCAGTGTCCCCTCGGGGAGGGGCTACACCTTC
d_gene: TRBD1; abundance: .; j_gene: TRBJ1-1; v_gene: TRBV2; CDR3aa: CATSRTGQGNTEAFF; CDR3nt: TGTGCCACCTCTCGTACGGGACAGGGAAACACTGAAGCTTTCTTT
d_gene: .; abundance: .; j_gene: TRBJ1-3; v_gene: TRBV5-6; CDR3aa: CASSPRDILSSGNTIYF; CDR3nt: TGTGCCAGCAGCCCCCGGGACATCCTCTCCTCTGGAAACACCATATATTTT
d_gene: TRBD1; abundance: .; j_gene: TRBJ1-2; v_gene: TRBV2; CDR3aa: CASSPPRQGFNYGYTF; CDR3nt: TGTGCCAGCAGTCCTCCTAGACAGGGGTTTAACTATGGCTACACCTTC
d_gene: TRBD1; abundance: .; j_gene: TRBJ1-2; v_gene: TRBV3-1/TRBV3-2; CDR3aa: CASSHPTGVFYGYTF; CDR3nt: TGTGCCAGCAGCCACCCGACAGGGGTTTTCTATGGCTACACCTTC
d_gene: TRBD1; abundance: .; j_gene: TRBJ2-7; v_gene: TRBV9; CDR3aa: CASSVGMGTGNHEQYF; CDR3nt: TGTGCCAGCAGCGTAGGGATGGGGACAGGGAATCACGAGCAGTACTTC
d_gene: TRBD1; abundance: .; j_gene: TRBJ1-2; v_gene: TRBV7-2; CDR3aa: CASSSSGQGVYGYTF; CDR3nt: TGTGCCAGCAGCTCTTCAGGACAGGGGGTATATGGCTACACCTTC
d_gene: TRBD2; abundance: few; j_gene: TRBJ2-1; v_gene: TRBV10-3; CDR3aa: CAIGLGGMSNEQFF; CDR3nt: TGTGCCATCGGACTAGGCGGGATGTCCAATGAGCAGTTCTTC
d_gene: TRBD1; abundance: .; j_gene: TRBJ1-1; v_gene: TRBV6-5; CDR3aa: CASSWTGGEAFF; CDR3nt: TGTGCCAGCAGTTGGACAGGGGGTGAAGCTTTCTTT